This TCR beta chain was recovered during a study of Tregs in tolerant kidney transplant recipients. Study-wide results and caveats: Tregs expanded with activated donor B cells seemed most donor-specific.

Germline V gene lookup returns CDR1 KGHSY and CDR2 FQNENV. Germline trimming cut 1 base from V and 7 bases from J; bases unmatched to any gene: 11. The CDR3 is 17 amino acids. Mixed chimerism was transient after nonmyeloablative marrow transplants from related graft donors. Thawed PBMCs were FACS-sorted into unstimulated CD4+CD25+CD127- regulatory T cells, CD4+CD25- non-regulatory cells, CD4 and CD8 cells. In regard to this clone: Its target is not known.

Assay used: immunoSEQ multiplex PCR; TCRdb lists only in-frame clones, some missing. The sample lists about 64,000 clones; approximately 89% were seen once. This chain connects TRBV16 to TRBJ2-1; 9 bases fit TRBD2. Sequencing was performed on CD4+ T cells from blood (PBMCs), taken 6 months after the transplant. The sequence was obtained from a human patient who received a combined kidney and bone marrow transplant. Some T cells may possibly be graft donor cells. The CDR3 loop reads CASSQFFISGGSNEQFF. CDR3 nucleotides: TGTGCCAGCAGCCAATTCTTCATCAGCGGGGGGTCTAATGAGCAGTTCTTC.